This passage covers 18 T cell receptor beta chains from one sample sequenced in a study of blood T cell repertoires in COVID-19. TCRdb's copy holds only in-frame clones and misses some; the assay was immunoSEQ multiplex PCR. This sample has around 120,000 clones, with about 88% found just once. Material for sequencing was peripheral blood. These receptors all stem from a man aged 45 to 65 with active COVID-19.

V usage is TRBV6-6 and J usage is TRBJ1-5; 8 bases line up with TRBD1. Germline assignment: CDR1 MNHNY and CDR2 SVGAGI (reference sequence). The CDR3 contains 14 residues. After removal of 8 bases from V and 6 bases from J, the junction contained 9 bases not matched to a gene. Here the CDR3 DNA reads TGTGCCAGCGCGACCCCAGGGGGCGGTCAGCCCCAGCATTTT. This translates into CASATPGGGQPQHF.

As concerns this clone: The sample carries other DNA sequences with the same CDR3. The chain couples TRBV18 to TRBJ2-2; D may be TRBD1 (5 bases). The V end was cut by 2 bases, the J end by 1 base, with 5 bases between. This CDR3 is 14 amino acids long. Germline lookup yields CDR1 KGHSH and CDR2 LQKENI. CDR3 DNA: TGTGCCAGCTCACCAGACAGGAACACCGGGGAGCTGTTTTTT. Its protein is CASSPDRNTGELFF.

The DNA of the CDR3 is TGTGCCAGCAGTGAAGACAGCTCCTTCTATGGCTACACCTTC. Amino acids: CASSEDSSFYGYTF. The chain joins TRBV6-1 to TRBJ1-2, with unresolved D. With 1 base removed from V and 4 bases from J, the gap between germline ends came to 10 bases. This CDR3 has 14 amino acids. Germline V gene sequence: CDR1 MNHNS, CDR2 SASEGT.

Of note for this clone: The sample carries other DNA sequences with the same CDR3. J is TRBJ2-3 and V is TRBV5-1; a weak D match, TRBD1 (6 bases). The CDR3 length is 15 residues. Trimming cost V 4 bases and J 0 bases, with 12 bases left between them. CDR1 and CDR2 (germline): SGHRS, YFSETQ. The CDR3 is CASSPDRPSTDTQYF. The CDR3 DNA reads as TGCGCCAGCAGCCCGGACAGACCCAGCACAGATACGCAGTATTTT.

The chain carries TRBV30 and TRBJ1-1; D is undetermined. The CDR3 is made up of 14 amino acids. The V end was cut by 4 bases, the J end by 10 bases, with 22 bases between. Germline values: CDR1 GTSNPN, CDR2 SVGIG (reference sequence). CDR3 sequence reads: CAWKWLGISDGAFF. DNA for the CDR3: TGTGCCTGGAAATGGCTGGGCATCTCCGACGGAGCTTTCTTT.

J is TRBJ1-4 and V is TRBV7-8; 7 nucleotides line up with TRBD1. The length of the CDR3 is 17 residues. Per germline, CDR1 SGHVS and CDR2 FQNEAQ. J was trimmed by 8 bases and V by 5 bases; bases with no gene match: 17. In DNA form, the CDR3 reads TGTGCCAGCAGCCTGATGACAGGGCCCGCCTTTGGGGAAAAACTGTTTTTT. Translation gives CASSLMTGPAFGEKLFF.

The CDR3 nucleotides read TGTGCCAGCAGTTTGGCCGGGACAGGGGTGAACACTGAAGCTTTCTTT. It specifies CASSLAGTGVNTEAFF. The genes are TRBV27 and TRBJ1-1; TRBD1 matches 10 bases. This CDR3 is 16 amino acids long. The germline CDR1 and CDR2 sequences are MNHEY and SMNVEV (reference sequence). V was clipped by 3 bases and J by 0 bases; unmatched bases: 4.

This sequence joins TRBV19 and TRBJ1-4; D is possibly TRBD1 (6 bases). The germline V and J ends were trimmed by 5 bases and 3 bases, with 13 bases remaining between them. CDR1 is LNHDA, CDR2 SQIVND, per germline (reference sequence). The CDR3 contains 15 residues. CDR3 nucleotides: TGTGCCAGTAGTGTGGGACAAACTTCTAATGAAAAACTGTTTTTT. This sequence encodes CASSVGQTSNEKLFF.

A note on this clone: Other DNA sequences of this sample code for an identical CDR3. This rearrangement joins TRBV25-1 to TRBJ2-1, with 7 bases fitting TRBD1. Germline CDR1 reads MGHDK; CDR2 reads SYGVNS. This CDR3 is 15 amino acids long. V gave up 2 bases and J gave up 0 bases; unmatched junction bases: 1. The CDR3 bases are TGTGCCAGCAGTGAACCAGGGGGCTCCTACAATGAGCAGTTCTTC. Its protein is CASSEPGGSYNEQFF.

Remarks on this clone: Other DNA variants within this sample encode the same CDR3. The genes are TRBV9 and TRBJ1-6, with TRBD1 matching over 7 bases. The CDR3 is 16 amino acids. CDR1 is SGDLS, CDR2 YYNGEE, per germline. V lost 0 bases to trimming and J lost 4 bases; unmatched junction nucleotides: 4. For the CDR3, the DNA is TGTGCCAGCAGCGTAGGGTCAGGGGGGTATAATTCACCCCTCCACTTT. Translating gives CASSVGSGGYNSPLHF. The whole variable domain, filled in from reference TRBV9 and TRBJ1-6, reads DSGVTQTPKHLITATGQRVTLRCSPRSGDLSVYWYQQSLDQGLQFLIQYYNGEERAKGNILERFSAQQFPDLHSELNLSSLELGDSALYFCASSVGSGGYNSPLHFGNGTRLTVT.

V and J are TRBV7-6 and TRBJ2-1; 13 nucleotides align to TRBD2. This CDR3 is 19 amino acids long. Germline lookup yields CDR1 SGHVS and CDR2 FNYEAQ. V dropped 5 bases and J dropped 1; count of bases not matched to a gene: 11. The CDR3 region has the DNA TGTGCCAGCAGCCGGATGTCGGGGACTAGCGGGATTTCCTACAATGAGCAGTTCTTC. Translating gives CASSRMSGTSGISYNEQFF.

The gene calls are TRBV2 and TRBJ1-5; TRBD1 matches at 7 bases. Germline values: CDR1 SNHLY, CDR2 FYNNEI. The CDR3 is 14 amino acids. The J segment lost 4 bases and the V segment lost 6 bases, leaving 6 bases of the junction unmatched. The CDR3 here is CASSDRDRNQPQHF. CDR3 DNA: TGTGCCAGCAGCGACCGGGACAGAAATCAGCCCCAGCATTTT.

This chain joins TRBV25-1 and TRBJ2-1, with D possibly TRBD2 on 5 matching bases. From germline, CDR1 is MGHDK and CDR2 SYGVNS. Trimming cost V 1 base and J 2 bases, with 9 bases left between them. This CDR3 region has 15 residues. The CDR3 region has the DNA TGTGCCAGCAGTGAATCGGGATCGACCTACAATGAGCAGTTCTTC. Amino acids: CASSESGSTYNEQFF. The full variable domain, its missing parts supplied by reference TRBV25-1 and TRBJ2-1, is EADIYQTPRYLVIGTGKKITLECSQTMGHDKMYWYQQDPGMELHLIHYSYGVNSTEKGDLSSESTVSRIRTEHFPLTLESARPSHTSQYLCASSESGSTYNEQFFGPGTRLTVL.

The chain employs TRBV9 and TRBJ2-2; 9 positions agree with TRBD1. V dropped 3 bases and J dropped 1; count of bases not matched to a gene: 4. Germline V gene lookup returns CDR1 SGDLS and CDR2 YYNGEE. This CDR3 is 16 amino acids long. CDR3 DNA: TGTGCCAGCAGCGAGGGGACAGGGCTGAACACCGGGGAGCTGTTTTTT. Translated: CASSEGTGLNTGELFF.

This sequence joins TRBV19 and TRBJ1-5, with 8 bases fitting TRBD1. Per the germline V gene, CDR1 is LNHDA and CDR2 is SQIVND (reference sequence). This CDR3 is built from 16 residues. V shed 3 bases and J 4 bases; nucleotides not matched to a gene: 8. The CDR3 DNA reads as TGTGCCAGTAGTATCCCGGACAGGGCGGGGAATCAGCCCCAGCATTTT. This codes for CASSIPDRAGNQPQHF.

The V call is TRBV19, the J call TRBJ1-1; D unresolved. V lost 4 bases to trimming and J lost 3 bases, with 12 bases between them. The CDR3 extends over 14 amino acids. Germline values: CDR1 LNHDA, CDR2 SQIVND (reference sequence). The CDR3 protein is CASSTGEAYTEAFF. CDR3 DNA: TGTGCCAGTAGTACTGGGGAGGCTTACACTGAAGCTTTCTTT.

The chain is built from TRBV5-4 and TRBJ2-3; 11 bases are a match to TRBD1. This CDR3 region has 15 residues. V lost 3 bases and J lost 5; bases outside the gene matches: 5. Germline CDR1 is SGHNT and CDR2 is YYREEE (reference sequence). This chain's CDR3 is CASSSGQGAGDTQYF. The DNA for the CDR3 is TGTGCCAGCAGCTCCGGACAGGGGGCAGGAGATACGCAGTATTTT.

The chain combines TRBV5-1 with TRBJ1-1, with 8 bases that match TRBD1. This CDR3 has 14 residues. The V gene end was trimmed by 3 bases and the J gene end by 0 bases; junction bases not matched to a gene: 1. The V gene's germline CDR1 is SGHRS and CDR2 YFSETQ. The CDR3 DNA sequence: TGCGCCAGCAGCTCGGACAGGGTGAACACTGAAGCTTTCTTT. Translation gives CASSSDRVNTEAFF.